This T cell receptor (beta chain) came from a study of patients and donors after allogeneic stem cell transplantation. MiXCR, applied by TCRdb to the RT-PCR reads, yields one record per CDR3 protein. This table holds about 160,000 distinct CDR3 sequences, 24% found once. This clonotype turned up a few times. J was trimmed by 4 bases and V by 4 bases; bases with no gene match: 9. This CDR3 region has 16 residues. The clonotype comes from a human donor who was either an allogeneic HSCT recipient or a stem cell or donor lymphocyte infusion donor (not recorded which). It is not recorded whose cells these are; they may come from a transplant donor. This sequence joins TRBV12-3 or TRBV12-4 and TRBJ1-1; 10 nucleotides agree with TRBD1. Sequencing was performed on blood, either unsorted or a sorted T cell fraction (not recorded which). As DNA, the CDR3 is TGTGCCAGCAGTTCCTGGGGACAGGGGTTGGGCACTGAAGCTTTCTTT. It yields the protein CASSSWGQGLGTEAFF.